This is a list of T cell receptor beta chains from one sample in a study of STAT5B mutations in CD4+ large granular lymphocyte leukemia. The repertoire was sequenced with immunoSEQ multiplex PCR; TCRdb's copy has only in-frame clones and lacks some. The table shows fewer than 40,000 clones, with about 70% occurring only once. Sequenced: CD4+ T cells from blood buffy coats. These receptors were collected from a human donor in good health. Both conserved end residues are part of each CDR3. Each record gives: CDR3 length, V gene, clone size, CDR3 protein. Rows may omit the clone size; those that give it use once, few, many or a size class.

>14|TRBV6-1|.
CASGRNSAYNEQFF
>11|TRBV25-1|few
CASSAPGWAFF
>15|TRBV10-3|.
CAISAGPGGEETQYF
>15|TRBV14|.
CASSRRRGSSYEQYF
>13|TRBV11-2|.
CATGLAAYNEQFF
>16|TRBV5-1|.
CASTRAGAKPGETQYF
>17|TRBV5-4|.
CASSLGGTGVGGTEAFF
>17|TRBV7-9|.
CASSGWTGGEGSYGYTF
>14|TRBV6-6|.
CASSYSGADNEQFF
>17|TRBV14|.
CASSPPKLAGVGNEQFF
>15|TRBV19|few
CATLAGRHSNQPQHF
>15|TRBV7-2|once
CASSPRGTGGEEQYF
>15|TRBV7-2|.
CASSIGGEGNQPQHF
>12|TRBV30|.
CAWSVGGDEQYF
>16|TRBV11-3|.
CASSPLGMVAGGEQFF
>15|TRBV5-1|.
CASSPPTGAEETQYF
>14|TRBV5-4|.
CASRELAGTDTQYF
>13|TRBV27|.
CASRGNERYEQYF